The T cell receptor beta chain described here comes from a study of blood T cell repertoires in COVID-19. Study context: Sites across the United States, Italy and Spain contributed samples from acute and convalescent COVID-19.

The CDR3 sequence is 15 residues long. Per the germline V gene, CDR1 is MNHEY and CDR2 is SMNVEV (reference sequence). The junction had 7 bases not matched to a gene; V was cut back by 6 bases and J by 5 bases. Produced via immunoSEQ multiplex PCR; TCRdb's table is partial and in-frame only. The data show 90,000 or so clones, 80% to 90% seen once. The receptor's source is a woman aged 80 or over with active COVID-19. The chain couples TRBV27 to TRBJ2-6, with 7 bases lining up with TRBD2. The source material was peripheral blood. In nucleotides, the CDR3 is TGTGCCAGCAGCATAGCGGGTCCTAGGGCCAACGTCCTGACTTTC. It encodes CASSIAGPRANVLTF.